What follows are 21 T cell receptor beta chains derived from one specimen sequenced in a study of long-term antiretroviral therapy in people with HIV. It was version v3.0 of the immunoSEQ assay that was run at survey level. Data came from immunoSEQ multiplex PCR; TCRdb stores just in-frame clones and leaves some out. The data show approximately 15,000 clones, with roughly four fifths seen just once and roughly 7.7% held by the top ten. Material: unsorted PBMCs, obtained 0.1 years after starting antiretroviral therapy. The receptors stem from a man younger than 35 with HIV.

This chain connects TRBV5-6 to TRBJ2-2, with D possibly matching TRBD2 (5 bases). Germline CDR1 and CDR2: SGHDT and YYEEEE. V gave up 5 bases and J gave up 4 bases, with 18 bases separating them. This CDR3 has 16 residues. The CDR3 nucleotides read TGTGCCAGCAGTTCGGGAAGGTTCTACGGCACCGGGGAGCTGTTTTTT. This codes for CASSSGRFYGTGELFF.

The chain recombines TRBV6-6 with TRBJ2-7; a weak D match, TRBD1 (5 bases). Germline CDR1 and CDR2: MNHNY and SVGAGI (reference sequence). CDR3 size: 13 residues. Trimming took 4 bases from V and 5 from J, leaving 12 bases between them. The CDR3 protein is CASSLTETNEQYF. In DNA form, the CDR3 reads TGTGCCAGCAGTTTGACAGAGACCAACGAGCAGTACTTC.

V usage is TRBV5-4 and J usage is TRBJ2-1, with 7 bases matching TRBD2. This CDR3 has 14 amino acids. Germline trimming cut 2 bases from V and 1 base from J; bases unmatched to any gene: 0. Germline V lookup: CDR1 SGHNT, CDR2 YYREEE (reference sequence). The CDR3 sequence is CASSFGGSYNEQFF. CDR3 coding DNA: TGTGCCAGCAGCTTCGGGGGGTCCTACAATGAGCAGTTCTTC.

V usage is TRBV10-3 and J usage is TRBJ2-2; D unresolved. V was pared by 9 bases and J by 4 bases, with 9 bases between. CDR1 is ENHRY and CDR2 is SYGVKD in the germline V gene. CDR3 length: 12 amino acids. The CDR3 nucleotides are TGTGCCATTTCCACATCCACCGGGGAGCTGTTTTTT. Protein sequence: CAISTSTGELFF.

The chain joins TRBV5-8 to TRBJ2-1; D gene uncertain. Germline CDR1 reads SGHTS; CDR2 reads YDEGEE. This CDR3 contains 16 residues. The ends were cut back, 2 bases at V and 3 bases at J, with 15 bases in the middle. As DNA, the CDR3 is TGTGCCAGCAGCTTAATGAGGATAACGGGCTACAATGAGCAGTTCTTC. It encodes CASSLMRITGYNEQFF.

This chain connects TRBV6-5 to TRBJ2-7; 7 positions match TRBD1. The V and J ends lost 4 bases and 2 bases, in that order; junction bases with no gene match: 5. This CDR3 contains 14 residues. CDR1 and CDR2 from the germline V gene are MNHEY and SVGAGI. CDR3 sequence (DNA): TGTGCCAGCAGTTCGGGACAGACAACCTACGAGCAGTACTTC. This gives the protein CASSSGQTTYEQYF.

The genes are TRBV6-6 and TRBJ1-5; a weak D match, TRBD1 (6 bases). V gave up 5 bases and J gave up 2 bases, with 13 bases separating them. Germline loops: CDR1 MNHNY, CDR2 SVGAGI (reference sequence). The CDR3 is made up of 15 amino acids. CDR3 bases: TGTGCCAGCAGTCAACAGGGTTCGGGCAATCAGCCCCAGCATTTT. Translated: CASSQQGSGNQPQHF.

The chain links TRBV27 to TRBJ1-2; a weak D match, TRBD1 (6 bases). V lost 5 bases, J lost 4 bases, and 20 bases lay in between. The CDR3 extends over 16 amino acids. Germline V CDR1 and CDR2: MNHEY, SMNVEV (reference sequence). The CDR3 loop is CASSPRGVGGAYGYTF. CDR3 sequence (DNA): TGTGCCAGCAGTCCTAGAGGGGTCGGGGGCGCCTATGGCTACACCTTC.

The gene calls are TRBV7-2 and TRBJ2-1; the match to TRBD2 covers 7 bases. CDR1 SGHTA and CDR2 FQGNSA come from the germline V gene. The junction had 13 bases not matched to a gene; V was cut back by 5 bases and J by 3 bases. The CDR3 runs 17 residues. The CDR3: CASSLASSGLLYNEQFF. The CDR3 DNA sequence: TGTGCCAGCAGCCTGGCCTCTAGCGGTCTCCTCTACAATGAGCAGTTCTTC.

This chain uses TRBV5-6 with TRBJ2-5, with a tentative D call TRBD2 (6 bases). Germline CDR1 is SGHDT and CDR2 is YYEEEE. This CDR3 is 16 amino acids long. Trimming took 3 bases from V and 5 from J, leaving 20 bases between them. DNA for the CDR3: TGTGCCAGCAGCTCCGAGGTTCTAGCGTTAAAGGAGACCCAGTACTTC. Encoded protein: CASSSEVLALKETQYF.

The rearrangement links TRBV7-9 to TRBJ1-4, with TRBD1 as a possible D gene (5 bases). In germline, CDR1 is SEHNR, CDR2 FQNEAQ (reference sequence). The CDR3 is 16 residues long. V lost 7 bases and J 3 bases, leaving 18 bases between the germline ends. Here the CDR3 reads CASTQPLTAPNEKLFF. The CDR3, as DNA: TGTGCCAGCACCCAACCGCTGACAGCCCCTAATGAAAAACTGTTTTTT.

The gene calls are TRBV29-1 and TRBJ2-1; possible D gene TRBD2, 5 bases. CDR1 and CDR2 (germline): SQVTM, ANQGSEA. The CDR3 extends over 11 amino acids. V lost 8 bases and J lost 4, with 9 bases in between. This CDR3 is CSMGSYNEQFF. CDR3 in DNA: TGCAGCATGGGGAGTTACAATGAGCAGTTCTTC.

The chain links TRBV13 to TRBJ2-7; 7 bases align to TRBD1. This CDR3 has 12 amino acids. J was trimmed by 4 bases and V by 4 bases; bases with no gene match: 1. CDR1 is PRHDT and CDR2 is FYEKMQ in the germline V gene (reference sequence). The CDR3 DNA is TGTGCCAGCAGCTCGACAGGGTACGAGCAGTACTTC. It translates to CASSSTGYEQYF.

CDR3 loop: CASSGSGAGDGEQYF. CDR3 nucleotides: TGTGCCAGCAGTGGGAGCGGAGCGGGGGATGGCGAGCAGTACTTC. This chain joins TRBV2 and TRBJ2-7; 8 bases align to TRBD2. Per germline, CDR1 SNHLY and CDR2 FYNNEI. The J segment lost 6 bases and the V segment lost 4 bases, leaving 11 bases of the junction unmatched. This CDR3 is built from 15 residues.

The gene calls are TRBV7-9 and TRBJ1-3; D unclear. The CDR3 length is 19 residues. V was pared by 1 base and J by 1 base, with 20 bases between. Germline-derived CDR1 and CDR2 are SEHNR and FQNEAQ (reference sequence). CDR3 DNA sequence: TGTGCCAGCAGCTTAGGACCCACCAAGGGAGTAAAGTCTGGAAACACCATATATTTT. Protein: CASSLGPTKGVKSGNTIYF. Full variable domain (missing parts from reference TRBV7-9 and TRBJ1-3): DTGVSQNPRHKITKRGQNVTFRCDPISEHNRLYWYRQTLGQGPEFLTYFQNEAQLEKSRLLSDRFSAERPKGSFSTLEIQRTEQGDSAMYLCASSLGPTKGVKSGNTIYFGEGSWLTVV.

This clone rates as medium-sized (0.01 to 0.1%). The chain carries TRBV4-3 and TRBJ1-2, with a possible D match to TRBD1 (6 bases). The CDR3 runs 14 residues. The germline CDR1 and CDR2 sequences are LGHNA and YSLEER. The V end lost 0 bases, the J end lost 5 bases, and 10 bases lay between the germline ends. The DNA of the CDR3 is TGCGCCAGCAGCCAAGACAGGGGCCCGTATGGCTACACCTTC. Translation gives CASSQDRGPYGYTF.

J is TRBJ2-4 and V is TRBV6-6, with D unresolved. Trimming left V 7 bases short and J 0 bases short, with 7 bases between. Germline CDR1 is MNHNY and CDR2 is SVGAGI (reference sequence). The CDR3 runs to 13 residues. As DNA, the CDR3 is TGTGCCAGCATAGACGAAGCCAAAAACATTCAGTACTTC. Translated, it gives CASIDEAKNIQYF.

The chain is built from TRBV5-1 and TRBJ2-1; maybe TRBD2 (6 bases). The CDR3 is made up of 14 amino acids. Trimming left V 4 bases short and J 10 bases short, with 18 bases between. Looked up from germline, CDR1 is SGHRS and CDR2 is YFSETQ. The CDR3 protein is CASSVRDSFWEQFF. CDR3 DNA: TGCGCCAGCAGCGTACGGGACTCCTTCTGGGAGCAGTTCTTC.

J is TRBJ2-2 and V is TRBV6-1; D uncertain. V shed 6 bases and J shed 4 bases, with 12 bases lying between them. This CDR3 spans 14 amino acids. Germline CDR1 reads MNHNS; CDR2 reads SASEGT. The CDR3 nucleotides read TGTGCCAGCAGGCTGACCGTAACCACCGGGGAGCTGTTTTTT. It codes for CASRLTVTTGELFF.

In DNA, the CDR3 is TGTGCCAGCAGTGAATTTCGGACAGGGCCTAATGAAAAACTGTTTTTT. Encoded protein: CASSEFRTGPNEKLFF. The chain carries TRBV2 and TRBJ1-4, with TRBD1 matching over 8 bases. Germline CDR1 SNHLY, CDR2 FYNNEI. This CDR3 is built from 16 residues. Germline trimming cut 2 bases from V and 3 bases from J; bases unmatched to any gene: 5.

The V gene is TRBV19, the J gene TRBJ2-7; D is unclear. The CDR3 contains 14 residues. Germline CDR1 LNHDA, CDR2 SQIVND (reference sequence). The V and J ends lost 1 base and 2 bases respectively, with 9 bases between them. The CDR3 DNA is TGTGCCAGTAGTATAGCACAGACCCCCTACGAGCAGTACTTC. Its protein product is CASSIAQTPYEQYF.